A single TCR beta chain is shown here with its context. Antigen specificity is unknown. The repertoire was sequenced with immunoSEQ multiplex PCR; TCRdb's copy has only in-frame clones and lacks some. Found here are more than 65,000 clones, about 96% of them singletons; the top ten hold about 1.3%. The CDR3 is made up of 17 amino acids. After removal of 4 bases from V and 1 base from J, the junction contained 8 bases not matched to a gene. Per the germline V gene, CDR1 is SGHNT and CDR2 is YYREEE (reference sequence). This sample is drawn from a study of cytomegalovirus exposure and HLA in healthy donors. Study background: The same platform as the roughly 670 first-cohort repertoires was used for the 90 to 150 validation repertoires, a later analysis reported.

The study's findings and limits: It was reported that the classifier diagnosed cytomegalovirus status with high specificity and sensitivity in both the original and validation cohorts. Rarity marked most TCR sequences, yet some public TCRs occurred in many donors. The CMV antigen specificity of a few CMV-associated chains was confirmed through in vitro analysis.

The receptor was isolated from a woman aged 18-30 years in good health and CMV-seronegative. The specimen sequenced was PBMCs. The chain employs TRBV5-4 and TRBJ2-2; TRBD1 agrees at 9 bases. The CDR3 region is CASSLPPGQGNTGELFF. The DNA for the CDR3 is TGTGCCAGCAGCCTCCCACCGGGACAGGGGAACACCGGGGAGCTGTTTTTT.